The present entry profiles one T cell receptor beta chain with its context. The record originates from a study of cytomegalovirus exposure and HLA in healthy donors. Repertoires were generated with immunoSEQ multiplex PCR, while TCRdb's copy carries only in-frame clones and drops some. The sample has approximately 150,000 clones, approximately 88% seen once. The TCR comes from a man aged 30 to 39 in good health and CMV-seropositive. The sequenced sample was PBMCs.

The CDR3 region is CASSPLGLAGGPETQYF. The CDR3 DNA is TGTGCCAGCTCACCACTTGGACTAGCGGGAGGGCCAGAGACCCAGTACTTC. The chain couples TRBV18 to TRBJ2-5; 15 nucleotides agree with TRBD2. There are 17 residues in the CDR3. Germline values: CDR1 KGHSH, CDR2 LQKENI. J was trimmed by 4 bases and V by 1 base; bases with no gene match: 4.